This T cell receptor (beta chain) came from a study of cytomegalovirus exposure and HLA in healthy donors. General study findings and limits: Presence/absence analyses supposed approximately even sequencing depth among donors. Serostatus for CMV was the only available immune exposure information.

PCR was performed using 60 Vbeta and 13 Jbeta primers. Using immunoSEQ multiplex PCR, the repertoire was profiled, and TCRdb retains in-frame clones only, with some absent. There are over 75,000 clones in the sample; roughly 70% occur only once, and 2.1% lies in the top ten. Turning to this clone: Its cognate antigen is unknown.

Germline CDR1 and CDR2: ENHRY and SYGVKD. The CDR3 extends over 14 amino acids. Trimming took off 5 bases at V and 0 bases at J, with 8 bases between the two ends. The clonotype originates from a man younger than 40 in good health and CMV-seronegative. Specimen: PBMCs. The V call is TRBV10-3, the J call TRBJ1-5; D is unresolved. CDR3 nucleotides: TGTGCCATCAGTAACAGCTTTAGCAATCAGCCCCAGCATTTT. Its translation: CAISNSFSNQPQHF.